A single T cell receptor beta chain is shown here with its context. Only in-frame clones appear in the TCRdb table, and some are missing; sequencing was by immunoSEQ multiplex PCR. The sample contains about 230,000 clones, roughly 84% of which appear only once. This record comes from a study of blood T cell repertoires in COVID-19. Turning to the study itself: Italy, Spain and the United States were the sources of the convalescent and acute COVID-19 samples. Nucleic acid was either cDNA or gDNA, and it came from T cells, B-cell-depleted T cells, or PBMCs.

V lost 5 bases, J lost 4 bases, and 12 bases lay in between. CDR3 length equals 14 residues. The germline V gene has CDR1 SGHVS and CDR2 FQNEAQ. Input material: peripheral blood. The clonotype originates from a man in his forties with acute or convalescent COVID-19. The gene calls are TRBV7-8 and TRBJ1-3; no clear D gene. CDR3 protein: CASSPRGDGNTIYF. The CDR3 DNA sequence: TGTGCCAGCAGCCCCCGGGGAGACGGAAACACCATATATTTT.